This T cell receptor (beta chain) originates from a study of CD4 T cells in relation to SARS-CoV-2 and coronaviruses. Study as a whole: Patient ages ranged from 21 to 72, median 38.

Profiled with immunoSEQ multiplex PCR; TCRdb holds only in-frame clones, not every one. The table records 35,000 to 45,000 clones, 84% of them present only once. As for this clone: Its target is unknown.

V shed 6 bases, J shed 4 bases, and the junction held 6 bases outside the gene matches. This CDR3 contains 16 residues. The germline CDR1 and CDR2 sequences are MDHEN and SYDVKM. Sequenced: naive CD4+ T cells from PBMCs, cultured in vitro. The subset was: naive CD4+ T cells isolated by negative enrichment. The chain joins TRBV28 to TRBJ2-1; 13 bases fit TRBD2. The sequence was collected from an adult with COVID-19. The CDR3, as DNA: TGTGCCAGCAGCGGGGGACTAGCGGGACGATACAATGAGCAGTTCTTC. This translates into CASSGGLAGRYNEQFF.